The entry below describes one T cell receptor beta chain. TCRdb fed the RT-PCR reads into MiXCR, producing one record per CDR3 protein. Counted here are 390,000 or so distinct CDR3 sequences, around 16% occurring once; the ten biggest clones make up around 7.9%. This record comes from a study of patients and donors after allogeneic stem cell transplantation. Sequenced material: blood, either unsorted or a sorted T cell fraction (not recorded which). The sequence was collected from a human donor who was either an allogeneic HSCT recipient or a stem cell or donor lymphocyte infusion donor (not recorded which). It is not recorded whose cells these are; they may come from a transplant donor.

The CDR3 region is CASRRTGVSNQPQHF. Here the CDR3 DNA reads TGTGCCAGCAGAAGGACAGGGGTCAGCAATCAGCCCCAGCATTTT. The chain is built from TRBV27 and TRBJ1-5; 9 nucleotides agree with TRBD1. Germline CDR1 is MNHEY and CDR2 is SMNVEV (reference sequence). This CDR3 has 15 amino acids. V lost 6 bases to trimming and J lost 1 base; unmatched junction nucleotides: 4.